This T cell receptor beta chain is from a study of T cell changes during pregnancy in multiple sclerosis. The V gene lost 4 bases and the J gene lost 5 bases, with 27 bases spanning the gap. Looked up from germline, CDR1 is SGHTA and CDR2 is FQGNSA. CDR3 length: 19 amino acids. The data were produced by immunoSEQ multiplex PCR, yet TCRdb's version contains in-frame clones alone and is incomplete. This repertoire shows roughly 86,000 clones, 92% found once; its top ten account for more than 2.5%. This sample comprised peripheral blood, obtained in the first trimester of pregnancy. The V call is TRBV7-2, the J call TRBJ2-1; D is possibly TRBD2 (8 bases). This TCR came from a female donor with multiple sclerosis, enrolled in a pregnancy study. The CDR3 nucleotides are TGTGCCAGCAGCTCCCGGGACAGACACTGGCGGGAGGCCCACAATGAGCAGTTCTTC. It yields the protein CASSSRDRHWREAHNEQFF.